This is a list of T cell receptor beta chains from one sample in a study of Ad26.COV2.S vaccination and SARS-CoV-2 variants. Sequenced by immunoSEQ multiplex PCR; TCRdb stores in-frame clones only, minus some. This table holds approximately 400,000 clones, roughly 80% found once. This sample comprised peripheral blood, obtained in a trial of Ad26.COV2.S vaccine versus placebo. These receptors were obtained from a person aged 18-60 years who received the Ad26.COV2.S COVID-19 vaccine or a placebo. CDR3s include the opening cysteine and the closing phenylalanine or tryptophan. The D gene is left open where the match is weak. Expanded clones are given a class, and other clones once, few, many or no size at all.

cdr3_length: 14
clone_size: -
v_call: TRBV11-3
d_call: -
j_call: TRBJ2-1
cdr3_nt: TGTGCCAGCAGCCCCCGAATACGTTTGTCTGAGCAGTTCTTC
cdr3_aa: CASSPRIRLSEQFF

cdr3_length: 14
clone_size: -
v_call: TRBV11-3
d_call: -
j_call: TRBJ2-2
cdr3_nt: TGTGCCAGCAGCTTAGATGTCGGCACCGGGGAGCTGTTTTTT
cdr3_aa: CASSLDVGTGELFF

cdr3_length: 13
clone_size: -
v_call: TRBV5-1
d_call: -
j_call: TRBJ2-3
cdr3_nt: TGCGCCAGCAGCCCCTCTAGCACAGATACGCAGTATTTT
cdr3_aa: CASSPSSTDTQYF

cdr3_length: 12
clone_size: -
v_call: TRBV2
d_call: TRBD1
j_call: TRBJ2-4
cdr3_nt: TGTGCCAGCGGGACAGAAAAAAACATTCAGTACTTC
cdr3_aa: CASGTEKNIQYF

cdr3_length: 13
clone_size: -
v_call: TRBV14
d_call: -
j_call: TRBJ2-7
cdr3_nt: TGTGCCAGCAGCCAAGTCGATGGCTACGAGCAGTACTTC
cdr3_aa: CASSQVDGYEQYF

cdr3_length: 15
clone_size: -
v_call: TRBV12-5
d_call: -
j_call: TRBJ1-2
cdr3_nt: TGTGCTAGTGGTTTTGGGGACCTCACTAACTATGGCTACACCTTC
cdr3_aa: CASGFGDLTNYGYTF

cdr3_length: 15
clone_size: -
v_call: TRBV7-3
d_call: -
j_call: TRBJ2-2
cdr3_nt: TGTGCCAGCAGCTTAGACGGGTTAAACACCGGGGAGCTGTTTTTT
cdr3_aa: CASSLDGLNTGELFF

cdr3_length: 13
clone_size: -
v_call: TRBV30
d_call: -
j_call: TRBJ2-3
cdr3_nt: TGTGCCTGGAGCCGGAGGAGGGTAGATACGCAGTATTTT
cdr3_aa: CAWSRRRVDTQYF

cdr3_length: 16
clone_size: -
v_call: TRBV5-6
d_call: TRBD1
j_call: TRBJ1-6
cdr3_nt: TGTGCCAGCAGCTTGACACTCGGGACAGGGGAATCACCCCTCCACTTT
cdr3_aa: CASSLTLGTGESPLHF

cdr3_length: 15
clone_size: -
v_call: TRBV30
d_call: TRBD1
j_call: TRBJ1-5
cdr3_nt: TGTGCCTGGAGTGTAAACAGGGGTACGGGTCAGCCCCAGCATTTT
cdr3_aa: CAWSVNRGTGQPQHF

cdr3_length: 13
clone_size: -
v_call: TRBV4-3
d_call: -
j_call: TRBJ2-1
cdr3_nt: TGCGCCAGCAGCCAAGAGGCAGGGGCGAACAAGTTCTTC
cdr3_aa: CASSQEAGANKFF

cdr3_length: 15
clone_size: -
v_call: TRBV19
d_call: -
j_call: TRBJ2-6
cdr3_nt: TGTGCCAGTAGTATAGCCCAGGCTGGGGCCAACGTCCTGACTTTC
cdr3_aa: CASSIAQAGANVLTF

cdr3_length: 12
clone_size: -
v_call: TRBV12-3/TRBV12-4
d_call: TRBD1
j_call: TRBJ1-2
cdr3_nt: TGTGCCAGCACTCGGACAGGGTATGGCTACACCTTC
cdr3_aa: CASTRTGYGYTF

cdr3_length: 15
clone_size: -
v_call: TRBV18
d_call: -
j_call: TRBJ1-1
cdr3_nt: TGTGCCAGCTCACCCTCCCTGGGAGGGACCACTGAAGCTTTCTTT
cdr3_aa: CASSPSLGGTTEAFF

cdr3_length: 13
clone_size: -
v_call: TRBV6-5
d_call: -
j_call: TRBJ1-6
cdr3_nt: TGTGCCAGCAGGGGGCTAACCGGCTCACCCCTCCACTTT
cdr3_aa: CASRGLTGSPLHF

cdr3_length: 19
clone_size: -
v_call: TRBV21-1
d_call: -
j_call: TRBJ2-6
cdr3_nt: TGTGCCAGCAGCACGGGGGGGAGCGGGAGAGTCTCTGGGGCCAACGTCCTGACTTTC
cdr3_aa: CASSTGGSGRVSGANVLTF

cdr3_length: 13
clone_size: -
v_call: TRBV2
d_call: -
j_call: TRBJ2-5
cdr3_nt: TGTGCCAGCAGCCTCGACTATAGGGAGACCCAGTACTTC
cdr3_aa: CASSLDYRETQYF

cdr3_length: 12
clone_size: -
v_call: TRBV4-2
d_call: -
j_call: TRBJ2-1
cdr3_nt: TGTGCCAGCAGCCAAGATAGCCCGGAGCAGTTCTTC
cdr3_aa: CASSQDSPEQFF

cdr3_length: 15
clone_size: -
v_call: TRBV6-5
d_call: -
j_call: TRBJ1-2
cdr3_nt: TGTGCCAGCAGGACAGAAAGACAGGCCTACTATGGCTACACCTTC
cdr3_aa: CASRTERQAYYGYTF

cdr3_length: 14
clone_size: few
v_call: TRBV15
d_call: -
j_call: TRBJ1-5
cdr3_nt: TGTGCCACCAGCAGAGAACCGGCGCGTCAGCCCCAGCATTTT
cdr3_aa: CATSREPARQPQHF

cdr3_length: 15
clone_size: -
v_call: TRBV7-9
d_call: TRBD1
j_call: TRBJ1-2
cdr3_nt: TGTGCCAGCAGCCTCCAGGACAGGGCTAACTATGGCTACACCTTC
cdr3_aa: CASSLQDRANYGYTF

cdr3_length: 13
clone_size: once
v_call: TRBV6-5
d_call: -
j_call: TRBJ2-2
cdr3_nt: TGTGCCAGCAGTTACCTGGGAGCCGGGGAGCTGTTTTTT
cdr3_aa: CASSYLGAGELFF

cdr3_length: 16
clone_size: -
v_call: TRBV27
d_call: -
j_call: TRBJ2-3
cdr3_nt: TGTGCCAGCAGTGAGAAAGCGGCCCGTAGCACAGATACGCAGTATTTT
cdr3_aa: CASSEKAARSTDTQYF

cdr3_length: 13
clone_size: many
v_call: TRBV2
d_call: -
j_call: TRBJ2-2
cdr3_nt: TGTGCCAGCGGACAATCGAACACCGGGGAGCTGTTTTTT
cdr3_aa: CASGQSNTGELFF

cdr3_length: 12
clone_size: -
v_call: TRBV29-1
d_call: -
j_call: TRBJ2-6
cdr3_nt: TGCAGCGCAACCTCTGGGGCCAACGTCCTGACTTTC
cdr3_aa: CSATSGANVLTF

cdr3_length: 15
clone_size: once
v_call: TRBV6-5
d_call: -
j_call: TRBJ2-2
cdr3_nt: TGTGCCAGCAGGGGTGGGACTCTTTTAACCGGGGAGCTGTTTTTT
cdr3_aa: CASRGGTLLTGELFF

cdr3_length: 13
clone_size: -
v_call: TRBV14
d_call: -
j_call: TRBJ1-1
cdr3_nt: TGTGCCAGCAGCCTGGCAGGGGAAACTGAAGCTTTCTTT
cdr3_aa: CASSLAGETEAFF

cdr3_length: 14
clone_size: -
v_call: TRBV7-9
d_call: -
j_call: TRBJ2-5
cdr3_nt: TGTGCCAGCAGCTCGAGGCAGGCGGGGGAGACCCAGTACTTC
cdr3_aa: CASSSRQAGETQYF

cdr3_length: 17
clone_size: -
v_call: TRBV3-1/TRBV3-2
d_call: -
j_call: TRBJ2-6
cdr3_nt: TGTGCCAGCAGTCGCGGGCAGGGAAGTAGTGGGGCCAACGTCCTGACTTTC
cdr3_aa: CASSRGQGSSGANVLTF

cdr3_length: 13
clone_size: few
v_call: TRBV4-1
d_call: -
j_call: TRBJ2-7
cdr3_nt: TGCGCCAGCAGCGGGGACTGGTCCTACGAGCAGTACTTC
cdr3_aa: CASSGDWSYEQYF

cdr3_length: 13
clone_size: -
v_call: TRBV7-3
d_call: -
j_call: TRBJ1-1
cdr3_nt: TGTGCCAGCAGCTTTGGTCCGAACACTGAAGCTTTCTTT
cdr3_aa: CASSFGPNTEAFF

cdr3_length: 12
clone_size: once
v_call: TRBV28
d_call: -
j_call: TRBJ1-6
cdr3_nt: TGTGCCAGCAGTTTAGGGACACCGGGATTGGAGTTT
cdr3_aa: CASSLGTPGLEF

cdr3_length: 14
clone_size: -
v_call: TRBV7-3
d_call: -
j_call: TRBJ2-7
cdr3_nt: TGTGCCAGCAGCTTATCCGGACGGTCCTACGAGCAGTACTTC
cdr3_aa: CASSLSGRSYEQYF

cdr3_length: 13
clone_size: -
v_call: TRBV29-1
d_call: -
j_call: TRBJ1-2
cdr3_nt: TGCAGCGTTGAGGCGGCCAGCGGGTCTGGCTACACCTTC
cdr3_aa: CSVEAASGSGYTF

cdr3_length: 15
clone_size: -
v_call: TRBV5-6
d_call: -
j_call: TRBJ1-6
cdr3_nt: TGTGCCAGCAGCCCTGGGGGGCCTATAAATTCACCCCTCCACTTT
cdr3_aa: CASSPGGPINSPLHF